This is a list of T cell receptor beta chains from one sample in a study of cytomegalovirus exposure and HLA in healthy donors. Some clones are missing from TCRdb's copy, which holds only in-frame ones; the method was immunoSEQ multiplex PCR. Of under 250,000 clones listed, over 65% are singletons. Sequencing input: PBMCs. Every receptor here comes from a woman aged 25 to 39 in good health and CMV-seronegative. CDR3s include the opening cysteine and the closing phenylalanine or tryptophan. The D gene is left open where the match is weak. Where a row states a size, it is once, few, many or the class of an expanded clone; other rows omit it.

D gene	V gene	J gene	clone size	CDR3 protein	CDR3 DNA
TRBD2	TRBV30	TRBJ2-7	.	CAWSEGGSYEQYF	TGTGCCTGGAGTGAGGGAGGGTCCTACGAGCAGTACTTC
.	TRBV18	TRBJ2-7	few	CASSLTGAGVEQYF	TGTGCCAGCTCACTGACCGGGGCAGGGGTCGAGCAGTACTTC
.	TRBV5-6	TRBJ1-4	.	CASSWGVQNEKLFF	TGTGCCAGCAGCTGGGGGGTTCAGAATGAAAAACTGTTTTTT
.	TRBV5-4	TRBJ1-6	.	CASSSQSSYNSPLHF	TGTGCCAGCAGCTCACAAAGCTCCTATAATTCACCCCTCCACTTT
TRBD1	TRBV28	TRBJ1-2	.	CASSFGQGASYGYTF	TGTGCCAGCAGTTTTGGGCAGGGGGCATCGTATGGCTACACCTTC
.	TRBV4-1	TRBJ1-5	.	CASSATEYDNQPQHF	TGCGCCAGCAGCGCCACGGAGTATGACAATCAGCCCCAGCATTTT
TRBD2	TRBV2	TRBJ2-1	few	CASSPIAGGSYNEQFF	TGTGCCAGCAGCCCAATAGCGGGGGGGTCCTACAATGAGCAGTTCTTC
.	TRBV29-1	TRBJ2-3	once	CSVDRWGTAGLADTQYF	TGCAGCGTTGATCGGTGGGGCACAGCGGGTTTGGCAGATACGCAGTATTTT
TRBD1	TRBV5-1	TRBJ1-6	once	CASSPRMGTGVYNSPLHF	TGCGCCAGCAGCCCCCGTATGGGGACAGGGGTTTATAATTCACCCCTCCACTTT
.	TRBV30	TRBJ2-7	.	CAGRGNTYEQYF	TGTGCCGGCCGAGGGAACACCTACGAGCAGTACTTC
TRBD1	TRBV7-9	TRBJ1-1	few	CASTKGQVETEAFF	TGTGCCAGCACCAAGGGACAGGTAGAAACTGAAGCTTTCTTT
TRBD2	TRBV7-9	TRBJ2-2	once	CASSLGGLAGVTGELFF	TGTGCCAGCAGCTTAGGGGGACTAGCGGGAGTCACCGGGGAGCTGTTTTTT
TRBD1	TRBV5-1	TRBJ1-4	.	CASSSEGQKNEKLFF	TGCGCCAGCAGCTCGGAGGGACAGAAGAATGAAAAACTGTTTTTT
TRBD2	TRBV10-1	TRBJ2-7	.	CASSESSTSGSSYEQYF	TGCGCCAGCAGTGAGTCGTCGACTAGCGGGAGCTCCTACGAGCAGTACTTC
.	TRBV27	TRBJ2-7	once	CASSLSMGADYEQYF	TGTGCCAGCAGTTTATCAATGGGGGCGGACTACGAGCAGTACTTC
.	TRBV23-1	TRBJ2-6	.	CASRCYGVVGANVLTF	TGCGCCAGCAGGTGTTACGGGGTGGTTGGGGCCAACGTCCTGACTTTC
.	TRBV4-1	TRBJ1-1	.	CASSQDLSKGSTKAFF	TGCGCCAGCAGCCAAGATCTAAGCAAGGGGTCAACAAAAGCTTTCTTT
.	TRBV5-4	TRBJ2-2	few	CASSLGALAGELFF	TGTGCCAGCAGCTTGGGAGCGTTGGCCGGGGAGCTGTTTTTT
.	TRBV6-1	TRBJ1-6	.	CASSRQLDSPLHF	TGTGCCAGCAGTCGACAGTTGGATTCACCCCTCCACTTT
.	TRBV11-2	TRBJ2-7	.	CASSLGRLAEQYF	TGTGCCAGCAGCTTAGGCAGACTGGCGGAGCAGTACTTC
TRBD1	TRBV28	TRBJ2-3	.	CASSFGVWTGGTASTDTQYF	TGTGCCAGCAGTTTCGGGGTGTGGACAGGGGGGACCGCTAGCACAGATACGCAGTATTTT
.	TRBV30	TRBJ1-6	.	CAWSSFSYNSPLHF	TGTGCCTGGAGTTCCTTCTCCTATAATTCACCCCTCCACTTT
.	TRBV28	TRBJ1-6	.	CASSLIQWGEPLHF	TGTGCCAGCAGTTTGATTCAGTGGGGCGAACCCCTCCACTTT
TRBD1	TRBV7-3	TRBJ1-1	.	CASSSYDRVTEAFF	TGTGCCAGCAGCTCGTACGACAGGGTCACTGAAGCTTTCTTT
.	TRBV18	TRBJ2-7	.	CASSSLQTRIAYEQYF	TGTGCCAGCTCATCGCTGCAGACTAGAATAGCCTACGAGCAGTACTTC
TRBD2	TRBV15	TRBJ2-7	.	CATSRGTSNSYEQYF	TGTGCCACCAGCAGAGGGACTAGTAACTCCTACGAGCAGTACTTC
.	TRBV15	TRBJ2-7	.	CATSRDKQYSYEQYF	TGTGCCACCAGCAGAGATAAACAGTACTCCTACGAGCAGTACTTC
.	TRBV30	TRBJ2-7	few	CACLGGPYEQYF	TGTGCCTGCTTGGGGGGACCCTACGAGCAGTACTTC
.	TRBV5-6	TRBJ1-5	.	CASSTLGGRRQPQHF	TGTGCCAGCAGCACCCTGGGAGGGCGGCGTCAGCCCCAGCATTTT
TRBD1	TRBV6-5	TRBJ1-1	.	CASRSRGVTEAFF	TGTGCCAGCAGAAGCAGGGGGGTTACTGAAGCTTTCTTT
TRBD2	TRBV5-1	TRBJ2-5	.	CASSRTSGGQETQYF	TGCGCCAGCAGCCGGACTAGCGGGGGCCAAGAGACCCAGTACTTC
TRBD2	TRBV30	TRBJ2-1	once	CAWRKTSGSYNEQFF	TGTGCCTGGAGGAAAACTAGCGGATCCTACAATGAGCAGTTCTTC
.	TRBV4-1	TRBJ1-4	.	CASSLRVATNEKLFF	TGCGCCAGCAGCCTCAGGGTAGCAACTAATGAAAAACTGTTTTTT
TRBD1	TRBV5-1	TRBJ1-6	.	CASSSQAGTANSPLHF	TGCGCCAGCAGCTCACAAGCCGGGACAGCAAATTCACCCCTCCACTTT
TRBD2	TRBV29-1	TRBJ2-7	few	CSVETSGSSHEQYF	TGCAGCGTTGAAACTAGCGGGAGTAGCCACGAGCAGTACTTC
.	TRBV4-1	TRBJ2-7	.	CASSQETVLSYEQYF	TGCGCCAGCAGCCAAGAGACAGTTCTTTCCTACGAGCAGTACTTC
.	TRBV27	TRBJ2-3	.	CATRVVWGGRADTQYF	TGTGCCACCCGAGTGGTGTGGGGGGGCCGTGCAGATACGCAGTATTTT
.	TRBV20-1	TRBJ1-4	few	CSAWGGETMFF	TGCAGTGCCTGGGGGGGGGAAACGATGTTTTTT
.	TRBV2	TRBJ1-6	.	CASSEVRGGHSPLHF	TGTGCCAGCAGTGAAGTACGAGGCGGCCATTCACCCCTCCACTTT
.	TRBV7-9	TRBJ1-1	.	CSSSLKQGVNTEAFF	TGTTCCAGCAGCTTGAAACAGGGCGTGAACACTGAAGCTTTCTTT
.	TRBV2	TRBJ1-1	.	CASSGRTGIPEAFF	TGTGCCAGCAGCGGCCGCACAGGGATCCCTGAAGCTTTCTTT
.	TRBV5-1	TRBJ2-5	.	CASSFPASQETQYF	TGCGCCAGCAGCTTCCCAGCGAGCCAAGAGACCCAGTACTTC
TRBD1	TRBV2	TRBJ1-4	.	CASIRQGAANEKLFF	TGTGCCAGCATCAGACAGGGGGCGGCTAATGAAAAACTGTTTTTT
.	TRBV19	TRBJ2-1	.	CASSSDFEQFF	TGTGCCAGTAGTTCAGACTTTGAGCAGTTCTTC
.	TRBV6-1	TRBJ1-1	.	CASTLDKANTEAFF	TGTGCCAGCACGTTGGACAAAGCGAACACTGAAGCTTTCTTT
.	TRBV6-5	TRBJ1-4	.	CASSYSGQPTNEKLFF	TGTGCCAGCAGTTACTCGGGACAACCAACTAATGAAAAACTGTTTTTT
.	TRBV6-1	TRBJ2-7	.	CASSIAAYEQYF	TGTGCCAGCAGTATAGCAGCGTACGAGCAGTACTTC
TRBD1	TRBV5-6	TRBJ2-5	.	CASSLGGDRGETQYF	TGTGCCAGCAGCTTGGGTGGGGACAGGGGAGAGACCCAGTACTTC
TRBD2	TRBV5-1	TRBJ2-3	.	CASRMGGMRDTDTQYF	TGCGCCAGCAGAATGGGGGGGATGCGGGACACAGATACGCAGTATTTT
TRBD1	TRBV28	TRBJ1-2	.	CASSSTGGTSYGYTF	TGTGCCAGCAGTTCCACAGGGGGCACAAGCTATGGCTACACCTTC
TRBD2	TRBV5-1	TRBJ2-7	.	CASRTSGLSSYEQYF	TGCGCCAGCAGGACTAGCGGCTTGAGCTCCTACGAGCAGTACTTC
TRBD1	TRBV29-1	TRBJ2-3	.	CSGRDSSTDTQYF	TGCAGCGGTCGGGACAGTAGCACAGATACGCAGTATTTT
TRBD1	TRBV28	TRBJ2-5	.	CASRETGGIETQYF	TGTGCCAGCAGGGAGACAGGGGGCATTGAGACCCAGTACTTC
.	TRBV18	TRBJ2-2	.	CASSTDFGAGELFF	.
TRBD1	TRBV18	TRBJ2-2	.	CASSPPRTGNNTGELFF	TGTGCCAGCTCACCACCCAGGACAGGGAATAACACCGGGGAGCTGTTTTTT
TRBD1	TRBV6-1	TRBJ2-7	.	CASYRTGGTYEQYF	TGTGCCAGTTACCGGACAGGGGGGACCTACGAGCAGTACTTC
.	TRBV4-1	TRBJ2-3	once	CASRRISTDTQYF	TGCGCCAGCCGGAGAATAAGCACAGATACGCAGTATTTT
TRBD2	TRBV5-6	TRBJ2-7	.	CASSSGLTLTYEQYF	TGTGCCAGCAGCTCGGGACTAACCCTGACCTACGAGCAGTACTTC
TRBD2	TRBV27	TRBJ2-1	.	CASGLGGGYNEQFF	TGTGCCAGCGGATTGGGCGGGGGCTACAATGAGCAGTTCTTC
.	TRBV12-5	TRBJ1-2	.	CASGLGRRGEGYPF	TGTGCTAGTGGTTTGGGTAGGCGGGGGGAGGGCTACCCCTTC